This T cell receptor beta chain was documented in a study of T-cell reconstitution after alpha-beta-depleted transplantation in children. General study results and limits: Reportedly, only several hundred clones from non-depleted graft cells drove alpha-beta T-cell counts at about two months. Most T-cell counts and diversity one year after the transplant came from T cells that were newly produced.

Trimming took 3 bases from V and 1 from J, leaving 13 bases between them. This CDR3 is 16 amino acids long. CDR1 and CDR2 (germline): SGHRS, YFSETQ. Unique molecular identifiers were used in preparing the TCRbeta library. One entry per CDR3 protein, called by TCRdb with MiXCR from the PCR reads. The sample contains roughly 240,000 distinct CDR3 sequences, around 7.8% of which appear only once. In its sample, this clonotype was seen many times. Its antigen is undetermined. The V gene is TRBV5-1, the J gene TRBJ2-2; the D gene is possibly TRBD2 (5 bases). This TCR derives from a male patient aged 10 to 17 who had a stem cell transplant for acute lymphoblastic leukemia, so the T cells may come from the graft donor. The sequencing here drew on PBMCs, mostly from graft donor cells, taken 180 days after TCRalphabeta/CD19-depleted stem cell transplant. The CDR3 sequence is CASSWERGVNTGELFF. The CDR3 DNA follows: TGCGCCAGCAGCTGGGAGAGAGGAGTGAACACCGGGGAGCTGTTTTTT.